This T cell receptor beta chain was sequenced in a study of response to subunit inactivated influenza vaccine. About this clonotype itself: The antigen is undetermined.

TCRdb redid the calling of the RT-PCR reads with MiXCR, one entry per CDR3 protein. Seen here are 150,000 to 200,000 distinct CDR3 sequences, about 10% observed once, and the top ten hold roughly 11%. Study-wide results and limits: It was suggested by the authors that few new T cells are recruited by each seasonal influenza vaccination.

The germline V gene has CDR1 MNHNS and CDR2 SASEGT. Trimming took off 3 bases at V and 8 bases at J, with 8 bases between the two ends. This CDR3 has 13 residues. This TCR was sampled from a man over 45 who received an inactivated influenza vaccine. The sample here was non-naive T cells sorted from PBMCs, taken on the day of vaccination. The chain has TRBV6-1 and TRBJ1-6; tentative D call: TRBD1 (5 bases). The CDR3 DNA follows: TGTGCCAGCAGTGATGGGGGGTATTCACCCCTCCACTTT. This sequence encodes CASSDGGYSPLHF.